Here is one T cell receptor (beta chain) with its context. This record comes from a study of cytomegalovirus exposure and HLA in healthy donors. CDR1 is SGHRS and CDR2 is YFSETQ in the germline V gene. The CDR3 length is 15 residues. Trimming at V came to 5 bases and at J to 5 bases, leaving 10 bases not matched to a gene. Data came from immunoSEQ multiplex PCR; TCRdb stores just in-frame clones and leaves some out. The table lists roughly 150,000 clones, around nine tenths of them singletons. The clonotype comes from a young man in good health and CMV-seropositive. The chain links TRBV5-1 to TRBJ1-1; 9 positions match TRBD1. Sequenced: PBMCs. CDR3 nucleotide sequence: TGCGCCAGCAGGCTAATCTACAGGGGGCGAACTGAAGCTTTCTTT. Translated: CASRLIYRGRTEAFF.